This T cell receptor beta chain was profiled in a study of blood T cell repertoires in COVID-19. In the original workflow: Amplifying reference gene primers gave estimates of nucleated cell counts. Here immunoSEQ multiplex PCR was the method, and the copy in TCRdb shows in-frame clones only, minus some. The DNA gave D and trimming, while V, J and clone size come from that table. In the table there are 140,000 to 150,000 clones, around 81% of which are singletons. Trimming cost V 5 bases and J 2 bases; bases outside gene matches: 6. Germline loops: CDR1 KGHSH, CDR2 LQKENI. The CDR3 runs to 17 residues.

The sequencing sample was made of peripheral blood. This TCR came from a human donor in a cohort sampled during active COVID-19. This rearrangement joins TRBV18 to TRBJ2-6; TRBD1 aligns across 10 bases. The CDR3 bases are TGTGCCAGCTCAACGACAGGGGGCGGCCCTGGGGCCAACGTCCTGACTTTC. Translating gives CASSTTGGGPGANVLTF.